Included here is one T cell receptor beta chain sequence, with context. The sample is drawn from a study of blood T cell repertoires in COVID-19. Study at large: Acute and convalescent COVID-19 samples came from the United States, Italy and Spain.

Original analysis: The assay estimated nucleated cells by amplifying reference gene primers. Generated by immunoSEQ multiplex PCR, the TCRdb table keeps only in-frame clones and is missing some. V and J calls and clone size are copied from that table; D and trimming were computed from the DNA. This table has 500,000 to 600,000 clones, around nine tenths appearing once. Trimming took off 4 bases at V and 4 bases at J, with 17 bases between the two ends. This CDR3 has 15 amino acids. Germline V gene lookup returns CDR1 SGDLS and CDR2 YYNGEE. Those enrolled in Seattle joined during active infection and were followed longitudinally afterward.

Sequenced: peripheral blood. This clonotype was obtained from a woman between 50 and 59 years old with COVID-19, enrolled during active disease. The chain is built from TRBV9 and TRBJ1-1, with D maybe TRBD1 (5 bases). The CDR3 nucleotides read TGTGCCAGCAGCCCTTTCGGGGGGGTGGGCACTGAAGCTTTCTTT. This translates into CASSPFGGVGTEAFF.